Listed below are T cell receptor beta chains from one sample, sequenced in a study of T cells in Graves' hyperthyroidism and ophthalmopathy. One entry per CDR3 protein, called by TCRdb with MiXCR from the multiplex PCR reads. Among 550,000 to 600,000 distinct CDR3 sequences listed, roughly 50% were seen once. Sequencing was carried out using peripheral blood or thyroid tissue (not recorded which). The receptors come from an adult woman with Graves' disease, either hyperthyroidism or ophthalmopathy (not recorded which). Both conserved end residues are part of each CDR3. The order of the fields is V gene, clone size, J gene, CDR3 length, D gene, CDR3 DNA, CDR3 protein. The D gene is left open where the match is weak. Clone size appears in some rows only: once, few, many, or a class for an expanded clone.

v_gene: TRBV19
abundance: .
j_gene: TRBJ1-1
len: 12
d_gene: .
CDR3nt: TGTGCCAGTAGTATCTCAGGGACGAAAGTTTTCTTT
CDR3aa: CASSISGTKVFF

v_gene: TRBV29-1
abundance: .
j_gene: TRBJ2-7
len: 13
d_gene: .
CDR3nt: TGCAGCGCCCAAGCTGGGGCAGCCTACGAGCAGTACTTC
CDR3aa: CSAQAGAAYEQYF

v_gene: TRBV20-1
abundance: .
j_gene: TRBJ2-5
len: 17
d_gene: TRBD2
CDR3nt: TGCAGTGCTTTCACGGCTAGCGGGGGAGTTCACCAAGAGACCCAGTACTTC
CDR3aa: CSAFTASGGVHQETQYF

v_gene: TRBV20-1
abundance: .
j_gene: TRBJ1-1
len: 13
d_gene: .
CDR3nt: TGCAGTGCTGAGGGGGAGGAGGCACTAGAAGCTTTCTTT
CDR3aa: CSAEGEEALEAFF

v_gene: TRBV10-3
abundance: many
j_gene: TRBJ1-1
len: 15
d_gene: TRBD1
CDR3nt: TGTGCCATCAGCGAGCTGGGACAGGGGACGAGGGAAGCTTTCTTT
CDR3aa: CAISELGQGTREAFF

v_gene: TRBV10-3
abundance: .
j_gene: TRBJ2-6
len: 14
d_gene: .
CDR3nt: TGTGCCATCAGTGCGGGGGAAGGGGCCAACGTCCTGACTTTC
CDR3aa: CAISAGEGANVLTF

v_gene: TRBV3-1
abundance: many
j_gene: TRBJ2-7
len: 13
d_gene: .
CDR3nt: TGTGCCAGCAGCCAAGCGGACCGTAATTGGCAGTACTTC
CDR3aa: CASSQADRNWQYF

v_gene: TRBV10-1
abundance: .
j_gene: TRBJ2-5
len: 14
d_gene: .
CDR3nt: TGCGCCAGCTCCCCGGACCGCAGAGGGGAGACCCAGTACTTC
CDR3aa: CASSPDRRGETQYF

v_gene: TRBV14
abundance: .
j_gene: TRBJ2-7
len: 14
d_gene: .
CDR3nt: TGTGCCAGCAGCCGATCATGGGGGCAGTACGAGCAGTACTTC
CDR3aa: CASSRSWGQYEQYF

v_gene: TRBV10-3
abundance: .
j_gene: TRBJ1-1
len: 11
d_gene: .
CDR3nt: TGTGCCACTCGGGCAGGCACTGAAGCTTTCTTT
CDR3aa: CATRAGTEAFF

v_gene: TRBV5-1
abundance: .
j_gene: TRBJ1-4
len: 16
d_gene: TRBD1
CDR3nt: TGCGCCAGCAGCTTGGCGCCCGGACAGGGGCCTGAAAAACTGTTTTTT
CDR3aa: CASSLAPGQGPEKLFF

v_gene: TRBV15
abundance: .
j_gene: TRBJ2-5
len: 17
d_gene: TRBD1
CDR3nt: TGTGCCACCCGAACCGATCTGGACAGGGGGTACCAAGAGACCCAGTACTTC
CDR3aa: CATRTDLDRGYQETQYF

v_gene: TRBV5-1
abundance: .
j_gene: TRBJ1-2
len: 14
d_gene: .
CDR3nt: TGCGCCAGCAGCTTTGCGACGGGGGCCTCTGGCTACACCTTC
CDR3aa: CASSFATGASGYTF

v_gene: TRBV7-3
abundance: .
j_gene: TRBJ2-1
len: 14
d_gene: TRBD2
CDR3nt: TGTGCCAGCACCCTAGGCGGGGGAGAAGGTGAGCAGTTCTTC
CDR3aa: CASTLGGGEGEQFF

v_gene: TRBV7-2
abundance: .
j_gene: TRBJ1-2
len: 13
d_gene: .
CDR3nt: TGTGCCAGCAGCTCCGGGGCGGGAGTAGGCTACACCTTC
CDR3aa: CASSSGAGVGYTF

v_gene: TRBV6-6
abundance: many
j_gene: TRBJ2-5
len: 13
d_gene: .
CDR3nt: TGTGCCAGCAGTTACGGGGATTCGGGGACCCAGTACTTC
CDR3aa: CASSYGDSGTQYF

v_gene: TRBV15
abundance: .
j_gene: TRBJ1-1
len: 14
d_gene: TRBD1
CDR3nt: TGTGCCACCACTAGCGGACAGGGGAACACTGAAGCTTTCTTT
CDR3aa: CATTSGQGNTEAFF

v_gene: TRBV20-1
abundance: .
j_gene: TRBJ2-7
len: 15
d_gene: .
CDR3nt: TGCAGTGCCAGCAGCGGCCGGGACTCCTCCCCCGAGCAGTACTTC
CDR3aa: CSASSGRDSSPEQYF

v_gene: TRBV7-9
abundance: .
j_gene: TRBJ1-1
len: 16
d_gene: .
CDR3nt: TGTGCCAGCAGCTTAGTGGGAGTTGGGGGATACACTGAAGCTTTCTTT
CDR3aa: CASSLVGVGGYTEAFF

v_gene: TRBV7-3
abundance: .
j_gene: TRBJ2-1
len: 15
d_gene: TRBD2
CDR3nt: TGTGCCAGCAGCCCACTAGCGGGTCCTGGCAATGAGCAGTTCTTC
CDR3aa: CASSPLAGPGNEQFF

v_gene: TRBV9
abundance: once
j_gene: TRBJ2-1
len: 13
d_gene: .
CDR3nt: TGTGCCAGCAGCCCGGGACCATCGGATGAGCAGTTCTTC
CDR3aa: CASSPGPSDEQFF

v_gene: TRBV12-3/TRBV12-4
abundance: many
j_gene: TRBJ1-1
len: 14
d_gene: .
CDR3nt: TGTGCCACCCAATCCGGGGCGTTGAACACTGAAGCTTTCTTT
CDR3aa: CATQSGALNTEAFF

v_gene: TRBV5-6
abundance: many
j_gene: TRBJ2-5
len: 17
d_gene: TRBD2
CDR3nt: TGTGCCAGCAGCTTGAGTCTAGCGGGAGGGATACAAGAGACCCAGTACTTC
CDR3aa: CASSLSLAGGIQETQYF

v_gene: TRBV29-1
abundance: many
j_gene: TRBJ2-2
len: 15
d_gene: .
CDR3nt: TGCAGCGTCGAAACCGAGGGGGGATTCACCGGGGAGCTGTTTTTT
CDR3aa: CSVETEGGFTGELFF

v_gene: TRBV18
abundance: .
j_gene: TRBJ2-5
len: 14
d_gene: .
CDR3nt: TGTGCCAGCTCACCAAGGGGTATCGAAGAGACCCAGTACTTC
CDR3aa: CASSPRGIEETQYF

v_gene: TRBV7-2
abundance: .
j_gene: TRBJ2-7
len: 16
d_gene: TRBD1
CDR3nt: TGTGCCAGCAGCTTAACAAGGGACAGGGGCCCCTACGAGCAGTACTTC
CDR3aa: CASSLTRDRGPYEQYF

v_gene: TRBV7-9
abundance: few
j_gene: TRBJ1-1
len: 14
d_gene: .
CDR3nt: TGTGCCAGCAGCGCACCCGGCCTTTATCATGAAGCTTTCTTT
CDR3aa: CASSAPGLYHEAFF

v_gene: TRBV15
abundance: .
j_gene: TRBJ2-7
len: 12
d_gene: .
CDR3nt: TGTGCCACCAGCAGTGGCGCCATCGAGCAGTACTTC
CDR3aa: CATSSGAIEQYF

v_gene: TRBV28
abundance: .
j_gene: TRBJ1-5
len: 16
d_gene: .
CDR3nt: TGTGCCAGCATCCCCCGAGGGGGACGGTTAAATCAGCCCCAGCATTTT
CDR3aa: CASIPRGGRLNQPQHF

v_gene: TRBV25-1
abundance: .
j_gene: TRBJ1-2
len: 14
d_gene: TRBD1
CDR3nt: TGTGCCAGCGGAGGACAGGGACCGCGGAATGGCTACACCTTC
CDR3aa: CASGGQGPRNGYTF

v_gene: TRBV15
abundance: .
j_gene: TRBJ1-5
len: 14
d_gene: TRBD1
CDR3nt: TGTGCCACCAGCAGGGGCCCCACAGGGGGGCCCCAGCATTTT
CDR3aa: CATSRGPTGGPQHF

v_gene: TRBV24-1
abundance: once
j_gene: TRBJ1-2
len: 17
d_gene: TRBD1
CDR3nt: TGTGCCACCAGTGATTCCCCGGGACAGGGGACCTTCTATGGCTACACCTTC
CDR3aa: CATSDSPGQGTFYGYTF

v_gene: TRBV10-3
abundance: many
j_gene: TRBJ1-6
len: 12
d_gene: .
CDR3nt: TGTGCCATCAGTGACAGGAATTCACCCCTCCACTTT
CDR3aa: CAISDRNSPLHF

v_gene: TRBV4-1
abundance: many
j_gene: TRBJ2-5
len: 18
d_gene: TRBD2
CDR3nt: TGCGCCAGCAGCCCATCGGCGAGCGGGACGGGCCAGGAGGAGACCCAGTACTTC
CDR3aa: CASSPSASGTGQEETQYF

v_gene: TRBV7-9
abundance: .
j_gene: TRBJ2-6
len: 19
d_gene: TRBD1
CDR3nt: TGTGCCAGCAGCTACGAGAGGGACAGTCTTCTGGGGAGGGCCAACGTCCTGACTTTC
CDR3aa: CASSYERDSLLGRANVLTF

v_gene: TRBV5-1
abundance: .
j_gene: TRBJ1-4
len: 11
d_gene: .
CDR3nt: TGCGCCAGCAGATTGAATGAAAAACTGTTTTTT
CDR3aa: CASRLNEKLFF

v_gene: TRBV20-1
abundance: .
j_gene: TRBJ2-2
len: 16
d_gene: TRBD2
CDR3nt: TGCAGTGCTCTGAACCCAGCGGGATCGAACACCGGGGAGCTGCTTTTT
CDR3aa: CSALNPAGSNTGELLF

v_gene: TRBV28
abundance: many
j_gene: TRBJ2-7
len: 13
d_gene: .
CDR3nt: TGTGCCAGCAGTTTAGCGACTAACTACGAGCAGTACTTC
CDR3aa: CASSLATNYEQYF

v_gene: TRBV15
abundance: many
j_gene: TRBJ1-1
len: 16
d_gene: .
CDR3nt: TGTGCCACCAGCAGAGATCGGGCAGGGAGGGGCACTGAAGCTTTCTTT
CDR3aa: CATSRDRAGRGTEAFF

v_gene: TRBV10-3
abundance: .
j_gene: TRBJ1-5
len: 14
d_gene: .
CDR3nt: TGTGCCATCAGTGTATCCGATAGCAATCAGCCCCAGCATTTT
CDR3aa: CAISVSDSNQPQHF